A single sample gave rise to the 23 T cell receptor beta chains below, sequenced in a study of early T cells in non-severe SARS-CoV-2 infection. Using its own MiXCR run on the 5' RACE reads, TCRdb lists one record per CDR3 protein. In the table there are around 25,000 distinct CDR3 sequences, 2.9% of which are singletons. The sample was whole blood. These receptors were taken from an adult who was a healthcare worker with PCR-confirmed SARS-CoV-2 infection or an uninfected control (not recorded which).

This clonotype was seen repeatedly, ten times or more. The CDR3 sequence is CASSTLTVQEKLFF. The CDR3 bases are TGTGCCAGCAGTACCCTGACTGTCCAGGAAAAACTGTTTTTT. The V gene is TRBV7-2, the J gene TRBJ1-4; D is unclear. The germline CDR1 and CDR2 sequences are SGHTA and FQGNSA. The V end was cut by 6 bases, the J end by 8 bases, with 16 bases between. The CDR3 extends over 14 amino acids.

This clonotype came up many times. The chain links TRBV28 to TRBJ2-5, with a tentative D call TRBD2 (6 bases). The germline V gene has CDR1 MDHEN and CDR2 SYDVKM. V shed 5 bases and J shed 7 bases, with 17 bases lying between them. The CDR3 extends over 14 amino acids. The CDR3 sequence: CASSPAGSGPTQYF. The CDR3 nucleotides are TGTGCCAGCAGTCCCGCGGGTAGCGGCCCGACCCAGTACTTC. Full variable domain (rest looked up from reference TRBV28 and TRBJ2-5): DVKVTQSSRYLVKRTGEKVFLECVQDMDHENMFWYRQDPGLGLRLIYFSYDVKMKEKGDIPEGYSVSREKKERFSLILESASTNQTSMYLCASSPAGSGPTQYFGPGTRLLVL.

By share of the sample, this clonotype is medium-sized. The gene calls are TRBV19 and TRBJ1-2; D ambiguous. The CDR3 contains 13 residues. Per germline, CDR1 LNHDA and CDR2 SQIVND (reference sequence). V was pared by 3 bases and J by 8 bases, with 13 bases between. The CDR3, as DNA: TGTGCCAGTAGTATTCCGGGCTCAAAAGGCTACACCTTC. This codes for CASSIPGSKGYTF.

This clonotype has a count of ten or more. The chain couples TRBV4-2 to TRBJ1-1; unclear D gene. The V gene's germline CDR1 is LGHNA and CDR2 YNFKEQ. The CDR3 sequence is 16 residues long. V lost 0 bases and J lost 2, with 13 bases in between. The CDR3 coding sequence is TGTGCCAGCAGCCAAGATCAGGACTACATCAACACTGAAGCTTTCTTT. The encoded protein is CASSQDQDYINTEAFF.

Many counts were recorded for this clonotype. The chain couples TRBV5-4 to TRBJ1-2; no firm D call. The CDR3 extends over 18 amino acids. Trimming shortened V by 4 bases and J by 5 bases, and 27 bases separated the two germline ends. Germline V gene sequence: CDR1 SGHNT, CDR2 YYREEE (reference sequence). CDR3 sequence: CASSSRTAAPRPSYGYTF. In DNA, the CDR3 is TGTGCCAGCAGCAGCCGGACGGCAGCCCCTCGTCCATCATATGGCTACACCTTC. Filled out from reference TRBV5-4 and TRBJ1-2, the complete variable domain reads ETGVTQSPTHLIKTRGQQVTLRCSSQSGHNTVSWYQQALGQGPQFIFQYYREEENGRGNFPPRFSGLQFPNYSSELNVNALELDDSALYLCASSSRTAAPRPSYGYTFGSGTRLTVV.

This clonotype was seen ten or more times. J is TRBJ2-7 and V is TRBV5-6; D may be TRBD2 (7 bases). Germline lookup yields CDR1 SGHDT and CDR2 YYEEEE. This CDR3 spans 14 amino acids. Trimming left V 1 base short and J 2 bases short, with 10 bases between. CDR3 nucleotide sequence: TGTGCCAGCAGCTTGCGGGGGGCTACCTACGAGCAGTACGTC. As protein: CASSLRGATYEQYV.

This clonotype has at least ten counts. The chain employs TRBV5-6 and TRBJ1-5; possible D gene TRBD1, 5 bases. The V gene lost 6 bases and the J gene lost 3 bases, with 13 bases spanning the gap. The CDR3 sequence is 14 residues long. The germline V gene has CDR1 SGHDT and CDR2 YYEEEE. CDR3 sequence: CASNEEGTNQPQHF. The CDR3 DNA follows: TGTGCCAGCAACGAGGAGGGGACCAATCAGCCCCAGCATTTT.

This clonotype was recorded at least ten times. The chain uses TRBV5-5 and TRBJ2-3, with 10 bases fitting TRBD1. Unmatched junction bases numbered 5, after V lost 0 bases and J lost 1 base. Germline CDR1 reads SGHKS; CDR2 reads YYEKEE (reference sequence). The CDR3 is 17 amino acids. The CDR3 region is CASSLGQGAFGTDTQYF. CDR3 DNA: TGTGCCAGCAGCTTGGGACAGGGGGCTTTTGGCACAGATACGCAGTATTTT.

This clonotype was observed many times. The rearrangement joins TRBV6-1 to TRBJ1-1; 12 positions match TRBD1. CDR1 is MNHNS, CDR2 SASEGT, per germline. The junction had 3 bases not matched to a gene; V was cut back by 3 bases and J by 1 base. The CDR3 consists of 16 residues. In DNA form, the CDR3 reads TGTGCCAGCAGTGACGAGGGACAGGGGGCGAACACTGAAGCTTTCTTT. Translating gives CASSDEGQGANTEAFF.

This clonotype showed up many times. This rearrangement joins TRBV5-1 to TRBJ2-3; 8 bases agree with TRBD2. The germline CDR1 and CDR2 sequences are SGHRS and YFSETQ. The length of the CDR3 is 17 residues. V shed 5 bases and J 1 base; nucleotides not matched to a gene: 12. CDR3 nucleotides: TGCGCCAGCAGAACGGTGGGCGGGGGGCGACGCACAGATACGCAGTATTTT. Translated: CASRTVGGGRRTDTQYF.

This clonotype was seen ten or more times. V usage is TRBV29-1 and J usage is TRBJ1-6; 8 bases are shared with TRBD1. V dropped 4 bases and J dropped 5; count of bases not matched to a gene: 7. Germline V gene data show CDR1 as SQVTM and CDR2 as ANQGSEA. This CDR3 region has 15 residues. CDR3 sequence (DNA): TGCAGCGTTGGTGAGGACAGGGTGAATAATTCACCCCTCCACTTT. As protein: CSVGEDRVNNSPLHF.

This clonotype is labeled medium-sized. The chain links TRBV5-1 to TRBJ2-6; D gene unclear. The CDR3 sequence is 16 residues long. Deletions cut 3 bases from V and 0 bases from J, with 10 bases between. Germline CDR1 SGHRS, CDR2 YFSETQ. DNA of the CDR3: TGCGCCAGCAGCTCGCAAACATCCTCTGGGGCCAACGTCCTGACTTTC. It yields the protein CASSSQTSSGANVLTF.

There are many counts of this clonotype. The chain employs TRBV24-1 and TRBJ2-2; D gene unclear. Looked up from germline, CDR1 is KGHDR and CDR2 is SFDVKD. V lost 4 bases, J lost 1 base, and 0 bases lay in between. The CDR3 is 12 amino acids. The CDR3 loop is CATSENTGELFF. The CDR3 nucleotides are TGTGCCACCAGTGAGAACACCGGGGAGCTGTTTTTT.

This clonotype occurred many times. CDR3 protein: CASSLERNYEQYV. In DNA form, the CDR3 reads TGTGCCAGCAGTTTAGAGCGGAACTACGAGCAGTACGTC. V is TRBV12-3 or TRBV12-4 and J is TRBJ2-7; tentative D call: TRBD2 (5 bases). V lost 1 base and J lost 3, with 7 bases in between. This CDR3 is 13 amino acids long.

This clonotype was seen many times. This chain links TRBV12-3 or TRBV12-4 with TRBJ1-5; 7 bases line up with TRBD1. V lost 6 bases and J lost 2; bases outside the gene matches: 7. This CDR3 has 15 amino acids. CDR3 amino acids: CASRGEGGGNQPQHF. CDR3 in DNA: TGTGCCAGCAGGGGGGAAGGGGGCGGCAATCAGCCCCAGCATTTT.

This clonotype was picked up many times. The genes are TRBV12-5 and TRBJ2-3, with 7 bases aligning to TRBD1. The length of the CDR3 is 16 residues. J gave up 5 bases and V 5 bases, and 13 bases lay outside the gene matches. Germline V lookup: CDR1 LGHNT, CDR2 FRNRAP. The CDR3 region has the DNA TGTGCTAGTGGTACCTGGCCGAGACAGGGTAGAGATACGCAGTATTTT. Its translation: CASGTWPRQGRDTQYF.

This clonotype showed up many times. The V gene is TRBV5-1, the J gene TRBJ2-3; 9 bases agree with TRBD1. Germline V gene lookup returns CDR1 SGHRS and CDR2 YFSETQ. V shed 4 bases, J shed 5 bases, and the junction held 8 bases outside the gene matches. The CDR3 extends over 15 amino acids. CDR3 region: CASSIQGAGGDTQYF. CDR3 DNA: TGCGCCAGCAGCATACAGGGGGCCGGGGGAGATACGCAGTATTTT.

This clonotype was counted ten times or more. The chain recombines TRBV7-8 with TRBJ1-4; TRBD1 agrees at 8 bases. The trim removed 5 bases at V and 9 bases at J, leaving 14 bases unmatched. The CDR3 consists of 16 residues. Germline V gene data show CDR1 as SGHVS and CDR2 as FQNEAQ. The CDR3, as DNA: TGTGCCAGCAGCGGCCGGACAGGGCCTTTACGTAAAAAACTGTTTTTT. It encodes CASSGRTGPLRKKLFF.

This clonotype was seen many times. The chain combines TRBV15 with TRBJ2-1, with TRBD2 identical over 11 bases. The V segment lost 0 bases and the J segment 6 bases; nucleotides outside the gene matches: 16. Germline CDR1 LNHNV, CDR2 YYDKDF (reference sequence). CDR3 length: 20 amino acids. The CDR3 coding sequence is TGTGCCACCAGCAGAGATATTCATAGCGGGGGGGCCCGAGTCGGCAATGAGCAGTTCTTC. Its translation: CATSRDIHSGGARVGNEQFF.

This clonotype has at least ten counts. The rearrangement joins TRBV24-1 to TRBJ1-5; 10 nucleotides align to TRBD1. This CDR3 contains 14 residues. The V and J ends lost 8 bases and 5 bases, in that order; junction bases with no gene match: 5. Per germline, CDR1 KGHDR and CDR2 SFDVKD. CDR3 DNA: TGTGCCACCACTCGGACAGGGGGGGATCAGCCCCAGCATTTT. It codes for CATTRTGGDQPQHF.

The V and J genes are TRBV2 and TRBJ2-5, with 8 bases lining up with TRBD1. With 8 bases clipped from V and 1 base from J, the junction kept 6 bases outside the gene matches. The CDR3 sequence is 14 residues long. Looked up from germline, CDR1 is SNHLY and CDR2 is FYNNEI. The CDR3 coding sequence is TGTGCCAGCGACCAGGGGGCTCCCCAAGAGACCCAGTACTTC. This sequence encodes CASDQGAPQETQYF.

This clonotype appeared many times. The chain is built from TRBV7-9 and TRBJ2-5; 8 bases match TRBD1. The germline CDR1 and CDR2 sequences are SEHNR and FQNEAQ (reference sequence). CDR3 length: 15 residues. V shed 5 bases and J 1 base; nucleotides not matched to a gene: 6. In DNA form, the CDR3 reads TGTGCCAGCAGCCGACGGACAGGGACCCAAGAGACCCAGTACTTC. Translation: CASSRRTGTQETQYF.

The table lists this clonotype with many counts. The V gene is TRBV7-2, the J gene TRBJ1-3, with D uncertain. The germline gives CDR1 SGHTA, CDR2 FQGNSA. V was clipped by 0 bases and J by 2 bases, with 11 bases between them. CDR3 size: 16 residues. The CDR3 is CASSLARADAGNTIYF. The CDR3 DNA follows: TGTGCCAGCAGCTTAGCGAGAGCGGACGCTGGAAACACCATATATTTT. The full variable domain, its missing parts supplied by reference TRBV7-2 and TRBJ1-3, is GAGVSQSPSNKVTEKGKDVELRCDPISGHTALYWYRQSLGQGLEFLIYFQGNSAPDKSGLPSDRFSAERTGGSVSTLTIQRTQQEDSAVYLCASSLARADAGNTIYFGEGSWLTVV.